This passage covers 10 T cell receptor beta chains from one sample sequenced in a study of control samples from healthy donors and cancer patients (TCRdb year 2020). Library creation used the immunoSEQ multiplex PCR assay. Drawn from immuneACCESS, this table holds only the in-frame rearrangements with V and J called that TCRdb kept. Clones are partly lost; checked studies trace under half to an unresolved V gene and leave the rest unexplained. Recorded for this sample are 85,000 to 100,000 clones; around 80% of them occurred a single time. The ten largest clones represent approximately 2% of the sample. Specimen: blood. These receptors all come from a man between 60 and 75 years old in good health.

The chain carries TRBV5-1 and TRBJ2-3; 7 nucleotides match TRBD1. The length of the CDR3 is 15 residues. Trimming took 4 bases from V and 4 from J; bases not matched to a gene: 9. Germline CDR1 and CDR2: SGHRS and YFSETQ. Here the CDR3 reads CASSGQGQKADTQYF. The CDR3 DNA follows: TGCGCCAGCAGCGGCCAGGGACAGAAAGCAGATACGCAGTATTTT.

The CDR3: CSAAYEQYF. For the CDR3, the DNA is TGCAGTGCCGCCTACGAGCAGTACTTC. The rearrangement uses TRBV20-1 and TRBJ2-7; D gene unclear. V was trimmed by 6 bases and J by 2 bases, leaving 2 bases between them. This CDR3 is built from 9 residues. Germline V gene data show CDR1 as DFQATT and CDR2 as SNEGSKA (reference sequence).

The genes are TRBV19 and TRBJ1-2; D uncertain. Deletions cut 1 base from V and 7 bases from J, with 10 bases between. Germline assignment: CDR1 LNHDA and CDR2 SQIVND (reference sequence). The CDR3 consists of 13 residues. This CDR3 reads CASSIGMVGGYTF. Here the CDR3 DNA reads TGTGCCAGTAGTATAGGTATGGTAGGTGGCTACACCTTC.

This chain joins TRBV9 and TRBJ1-6; TRBD1 aligns across 7 bases. This CDR3 has 15 residues. With 4 bases clipped from V and 7 bases from J, the junction kept 8 bases outside the gene matches. Germline V gives CDR1 SGDLS, CDR2 YYNGEE. The CDR3 loop is CASSPGTASNSPLHF. CDR3 coding DNA: TGTGCCAGCAGCCCGGGGACAGCCTCCAATTCACCCCTCCACTTT.

The V gene is TRBV10-3, the J gene TRBJ2-1; 9 nucleotides match TRBD1. J gave up 6 bases and V 6 bases, and 9 bases lay outside the gene matches. This CDR3 has 15 residues. From germline, CDR1 is ENHRY and CDR2 SYGVKD. Here the CDR3 reads CAISKQGQGGNEQFF. The CDR3 region has the DNA TGTGCCATCAGCAAACAGGGACAGGGAGGCAATGAGCAGTTCTTC.

V is TRBV19 and J is TRBJ1-4; maybe TRBD1 (5 bases). Germline V gene sequence: CDR1 LNHDA, CDR2 SQIVND (reference sequence). The CDR3 totals 13 residues. The ends were cut back, 7 bases at V and 8 bases at J, with 14 bases in the middle. Here the CDR3 reads CASKGTWREKLFF. Here the CDR3 DNA reads TGTGCCAGTAAGGGGACCTGGCGAGAAAAACTGTTTTTT.

This chain links TRBV6-4 with TRBJ1-1; 7 nucleotides match TRBD1. This CDR3 spans 15 amino acids. Germline assignment: CDR1 MRHNA and CDR2 SNTAGT. J gave up 5 bases and V 3 bases, and 9 bases lay outside the gene matches. In DNA, the CDR3 is TGTGCCAGCAGTGATACCACAGGGGTCGAAACTGAAGCTTTCTTT. This gives the protein CASSDTTGVETEAFF.

V gene TRBV9 combines with J gene TRBJ2-1; D is perhaps TRBD1 (6 bases). V lost 0 bases and J 7 bases, leaving 17 bases between the germline ends. The CDR3 sequence is 16 residues long. Germline CDR1 and CDR2: SGDLS and YYNGEE. For the CDR3, the DNA is TGTGCCAGCAGCGTAGGTGGGGCAGGGGTGGAGAATGAGCAGTTCTTC. The encoded protein is CASSVGGAGVENEQFF.

This clone was recorded a few times. This chain connects TRBV12-3 or TRBV12-4 to TRBJ2-7; D is uncertain. Trimming pared 0 bases from V and 6 bases from J, leaving 6 bases between. The CDR3 contains 12 residues. The CDR3 is CASSLALGEQYF. In nucleotides, the CDR3 is TGTGCCAGCAGTTTAGCCCTCGGCGAGCAGTACTTC.

Comments on this clone: Relative to the germline gene, one junction end is altered; a read error may explain this. The chain has TRBV9 and TRBJ2-1; D is perhaps TRBD2 (7 bases). This CDR3 has 15 amino acids. Germline CDR1 is SGDLS and CDR2 is YYNGEE. This chain's CDR3 is CASSAAGASNNEQFF. CDR3 coding DNA: TGTGCCAGCAGCGCTGCGGGGGCCTCCAACAATGAGCAGTTCTTC.